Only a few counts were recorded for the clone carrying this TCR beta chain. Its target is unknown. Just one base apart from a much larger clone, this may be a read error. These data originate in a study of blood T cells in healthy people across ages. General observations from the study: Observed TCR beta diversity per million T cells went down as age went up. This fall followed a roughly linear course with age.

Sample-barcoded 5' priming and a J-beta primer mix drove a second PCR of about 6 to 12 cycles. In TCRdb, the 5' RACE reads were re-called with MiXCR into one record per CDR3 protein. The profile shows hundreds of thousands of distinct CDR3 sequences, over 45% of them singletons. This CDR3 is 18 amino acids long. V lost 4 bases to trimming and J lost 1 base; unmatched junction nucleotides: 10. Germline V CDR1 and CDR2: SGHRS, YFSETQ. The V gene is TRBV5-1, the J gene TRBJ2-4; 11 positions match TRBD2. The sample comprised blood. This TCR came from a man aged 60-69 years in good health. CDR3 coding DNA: TGCGCCAGCAGCCCGACTAGCGGGGCCTCGACGGCCAAAAACATTCAGTACTTC. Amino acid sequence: CASSPTSGASTAKNIQYF.